One sample yielded the 18 T cell receptor beta chains listed below, sequenced in a study of blood T cell repertoires in COVID-19. The method was immunoSEQ multiplex PCR; TCRdb's version includes in-frame clones alone and lacks a portion of them. Of about 100,000 clones in the sample, roughly 92% were seen once. The sample consisted of peripheral blood. These receptor sequences come from a man aged 70 or older with acute or convalescent COVID-19.

This rearrangement joins TRBV7-6 to TRBJ1-4; D perhaps matches TRBD1 (6 bases). The germline CDR1 and CDR2 sequences are SGHVS and FNYEAQ. The CDR3 sequence is 15 residues long. V lost 5 bases and J lost 5, with 15 bases in between. In nucleotides, the CDR3 is TGTGCCAGCAGCCGTCATTCGACAGGAAATGAAAAACTGTTTTTT. Its translation: CASSRHSTGNEKLFF.

The chain couples TRBV2 to TRBJ1-4; 7 bases match TRBD1. V was clipped by 6 bases and J by 6 bases; unmatched bases: 13. The CDR3 consists of 16 residues. The germline CDR1 and CDR2 sequences are SNHLY and FYNNEI. This CDR3 is CASSNPNRGSDEKLFF. The CDR3 DNA follows: TGTGCCAGCAGCAACCCCAACAGGGGATCCGATGAAAAACTGTTTTTT.

This clone has more than one count but fewer than ten. This chain uses TRBV5-4 with TRBJ2-7, with 7 positions matching TRBD1. From germline, CDR1 is SGHNT and CDR2 YYREEE (reference sequence). V was pared by 3 bases and J by 3 bases, with 3 bases of the junction left unmatched. This CDR3 is 13 amino acids long. CDR3: CASSSRDSYEQYF. The CDR3, as DNA: TGTGCCAGCAGCTCCCGGGACAGCTACGAGCAGTACTTC. Full variable domain (rest looked up from reference TRBV5-4 and TRBJ2-7): ETGVTQSPTHLIKTRGQQVTLRCSSQSGHNTVSWYQQALGQGPQFIFQYYREEENGRGNFPPRFSGLQFPNYSSELNVNALELDDSALYLCASSSRDSYEQYFGPGTRLTVT.

This clone was detected only once. This chain joins TRBV9 and TRBJ2-5; 7 positions agree with TRBD2. The CDR3 consists of 16 residues. Germline loops: CDR1 SGDLS, CDR2 YYNGEE. With V trimmed by 1 base and J by 4 bases, 10 bases remained unmatched. The CDR3 protein is CASSVWGGSTGETQYF. The CDR3 coding sequence is TGTGCCAGCAGCGTATGGGGCGGGAGTACTGGAGAGACCCAGTACTTC.

This chain connects TRBV2 to TRBJ2-7; D not certain. The V end lost 6 bases, the J end lost 4 bases, and 4 bases lay between the germline ends. From germline, CDR1 is SNHLY and CDR2 FYNNEI. The CDR3 is made up of 10 amino acids. The CDR3 coding sequence is TGTGCCAGCAGAATATACGAGCAGTACTTC. Translating gives CASRIYEQYF.

V usage is TRBV5-5 and J usage is TRBJ2-2; weak D call: TRBD1 (6 bases). This CDR3 region has 17 residues. The germline V and J ends were trimmed by 0 bases and 5 bases, with 17 bases remaining between them. Germline V CDR1 and CDR2: SGHKS, YYEKEE (reference sequence). This CDR3 reads CASSLDPGHTSTGELFF. DNA for the CDR3: TGTGCCAGCAGCTTGGATCCGGGACATACTTCGACCGGGGAGCTGTTTTTT.

This chain connects TRBV30 to TRBJ2-7; the D is unclear. The germline V gene has CDR1 GTSNPN and CDR2 SVGIG (reference sequence). The CDR3 loop spans 12 amino acids. Trimming took 2 bases from V and 4 from J, leaving 9 bases between them. CDR3 region: CAWSSSVYEQYF. DNA for the CDR3: TGTGCCTGGAGTAGTTCAGTTTACGAGCAGTACTTC.

The V and J genes are TRBV28 and TRBJ1-1; a weak D match, TRBD1 (5 bases). V was clipped by 5 bases and J by 1 base, with 11 bases between them. Germline values: CDR1 MDHEN, CDR2 SYDVKM. This CDR3 is 14 amino acids long. The CDR3 protein is CASSPGGSNTEAFF. In nucleotides, the CDR3 is TGTGCCAGCAGTCCGGGGGGGTCGAACACTGAAGCTTTCTTT.

The rearrangement joins TRBV7-9 to TRBJ1-4, with no clear D. The CDR3 has 14 amino acids. Germline-derived CDR1 and CDR2 are SEHNR and FQNEAQ (reference sequence). Deletions cut 6 bases from V and 0 bases from J, with 8 bases between. The CDR3 DNA sequence: TGTGCCAGCAGTCCTCAGACAACTAATGAAAAACTGTTTTTT. Protein sequence: CASSPQTTNEKLFF.

Concerning this clone: A junction end diverges from the germline sequence, so it may reflect a read error. This chain links TRBV7-3 with TRBJ2-3, with 14 bases identical to TRBD2. The CDR3 covers 17 residues. CDR1 is SGHTA, CDR2 FQGTGA, per germline. CDR3 nucleotide sequence: TGTGCCAGCAGCCGATACGGGACTAGCGGGAGCATAGATACGCAGTATTTT. As protein: CASSRYGTSGSIDTQYF.

The chain has TRBV27 and TRBJ1-2; TRBD1 matches at 7 bases. Germline assignment: CDR1 MNHEY and CDR2 SMNVEV (reference sequence). This CDR3 spans 14 amino acids. Trimming at V came to 6 bases and at J to 3 bases, leaving 7 bases not matched to a gene. The CDR3 DNA sequence: TGTGCCAGCAGACGGACAGGAATGGACTATGGCTACACCTTC. The encoded protein is CASRRTGMDYGYTF.

The DNA of the CDR3 is TGTGCCACCAGTGATTCGGGTTGGGTAAATGAGCAGTTCTTC. This codes for CATSDSGWVNEQFF. The V gene is TRBV24-1, the J gene TRBJ2-1; no clear D gene. The CDR3 covers 14 residues. V was pared by 2 bases and J by 7 bases, with 11 bases between. The germline CDR1 and CDR2 sequences are KGHDR and SFDVKD.

This clone was observed a few times. V usage is TRBV10-1 and J usage is TRBJ2-1; 9 bases map to TRBD2. CDR3 length: 15 amino acids. Germline assignment: CDR1 WNHNN and CDR2 SYGVQD (reference sequence). J lost 2 bases, V lost 5 bases, and 4 bases had no gene match. The CDR3 DNA reads TGCGCCAGCAGTTATAGCGGGGGCCCCTACAATGAGCAGTTCTTC. Its translation is CASSYSGGPYNEQFF.

The gene calls are TRBV7-6 and TRBJ2-5, with D unclear. The CDR3 spans 13 residues. The V gene lost 2 bases and the J gene lost 5 bases, with 9 bases spanning the gap. The germline V gene has CDR1 SGHVS and CDR2 FNYEAQ. The CDR3 sequence: CASSLSSTETQYF. CDR3 sequence (DNA): TGTGCCAGCAGCTTAAGTAGCACGGAGACCCAGTACTTC.

The CDR3 sequence is CASSSGVGNTEAFF. The DNA of the CDR3 is TGTGCCAGCAGCTCCGGGGTAGGAAACACTGAAGCTTTCTTT. This chain uses TRBV27 with TRBJ1-1; D gene unclear. V shed 6 bases and J shed 2 bases, with 13 bases lying between them. This CDR3 is built from 14 residues. CDR1 and CDR2 from the germline V gene are MNHEY and SMNVEV (reference sequence).

The chain has TRBV6-5 and TRBJ2-3; 7 nucleotides agree with TRBD2. J lost 3 bases, V lost 5 bases, and 8 bases had no gene match. Germline V gene sequence: CDR1 MNHEY, CDR2 SVGAGI. The CDR3 runs to 15 residues. CDR3 amino acids: CASSRAPSGTDTQYF. The CDR3 DNA follows: TGTGCCAGCAGTCGGGCACCTAGCGGAACAGATACGCAGTATTTT.

The chain links TRBV2 to TRBJ1-1; TRBD1 matches at 7 bases. Germline CDR1 and CDR2: SNHLY and FYNNEI. CDR3 size: 15 residues. V shed 1 base, J shed 6 bases, and the junction held 8 bases outside the gene matches. The CDR3 DNA follows: TGTGCCAGCAGTGAAGTAACAGGGGAAGTGGCTGAAGCTTTCTTT. Amino acid sequence: CASSEVTGEVAEAFF.

The chain has TRBV11-2 and TRBJ1-1; 9 nucleotides align to TRBD1. The V segment lost 3 bases and the J segment 4 bases; nucleotides outside the gene matches: 3. Germline V gives CDR1 SGHAT, CDR2 FQNNGV. The CDR3 is 14 residues long. The CDR3, as DNA: TGTGCCAGCAGCTTGGGGACAGGGCCCACTGAAGCTTTCTTT. Protein sequence: CASSLGTGPTEAFF.